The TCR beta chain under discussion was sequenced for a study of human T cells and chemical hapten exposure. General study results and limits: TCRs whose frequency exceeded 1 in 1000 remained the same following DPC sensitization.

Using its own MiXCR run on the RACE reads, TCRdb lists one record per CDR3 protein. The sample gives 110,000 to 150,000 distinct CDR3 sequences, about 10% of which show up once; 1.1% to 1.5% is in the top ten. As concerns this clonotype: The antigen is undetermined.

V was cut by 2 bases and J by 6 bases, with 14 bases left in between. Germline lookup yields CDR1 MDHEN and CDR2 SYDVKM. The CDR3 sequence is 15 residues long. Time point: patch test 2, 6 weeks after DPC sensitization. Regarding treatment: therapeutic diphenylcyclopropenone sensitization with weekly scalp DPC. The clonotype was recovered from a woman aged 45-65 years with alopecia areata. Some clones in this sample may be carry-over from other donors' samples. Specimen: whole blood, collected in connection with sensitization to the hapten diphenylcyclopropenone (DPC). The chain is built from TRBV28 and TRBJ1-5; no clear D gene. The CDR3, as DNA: TGTGCCAGCAGTTTAGACGGCGATACGGGTCAGCCCCAGCATTTT. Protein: CASSLDGDTGQPQHF.